This T cell receptor (beta chain) was recorded in a study of Ad26.COV2.S vaccination and SARS-CoV-2 variants. Whole-study context: Ad26.COV2.S given intramuscularly, once or twice 56 days apart.

Regarding treatment: roughly 18 received Ad26.COV2.S at low or high dose, single or two shots; about five received placebo; per-sample allocation not given. Sampling happened 63 days after the first vaccine or placebo injection. It was an adult aged 18-55 years in Boston who was the donor. The table came from immunoSEQ multiplex PCR; TCRdb's copy has only in-frame clones and leaves some out. This table has 300,000 to 400,000 clones, 75% to 90% appearing once. Trimming took 2 bases from V and 10 from J, leaving 10 bases between them. The germline CDR1 and CDR2 sequences are SGHDT and YYEEEE. The CDR3 runs to 13 residues.

This clonotype was sampled from a person aged 18 to 65 who received the Ad26.COV2.S COVID-19 vaccine or a placebo. J is TRBJ1-6 and V is TRBV5-6; D is uncertain. Here the sequenced sample was peripheral blood, taken in a trial of Ad26.COV2.S vaccine versus placebo. CDR3 amino acids: CASSFVVESPLHF. Here the CDR3 DNA reads TGTGCCAGCAGCTTCGTTGTAGAGTCACCCCTCCACTTT.